Listed below are T cell receptor beta chains from one sample, sequenced in a study of response to subunit inactivated influenza vaccine. One entry per CDR3 protein, called by TCRdb with MiXCR from the RT-PCR reads. This sample has about half a million distinct CDR3 sequences, with approximately 11% found just once. Sequenced material: PBMCs from blood, taken roughly 46 days after vaccination. These TCRs come from a middle-aged man who received an inactivated influenza vaccine. CDR3s include the opening cysteine and the closing phenylalanine or tryptophan. A D gene is named only where the DNA matches it firmly. A clone size is listed for some rows: how often the clone was seen (once, few, many), or a class if it is expanded.

v_call: TRBV6-2/TRBV6-3
clone_size: few
j_call: TRBJ2-1
d_call: TRBD2
cdr3_aa: CASSYYRGGGGPLHYNEQFF
cdr3_nt: TGTGCCAGCAGTTACTATCGCGGCGGGGGGGGGCCTCTTCACTACAATGAGCAGTTCTTC

v_call: TRBV11-2
clone_size: .
j_call: TRBJ2-5
d_call: TRBD2
cdr3_aa: CASSLTGTSGRYKRETQYF
cdr3_nt: TGTGCCAGCAGCTTGACCGGGACTAGCGGAAGATACAAACGGGAGACCCAGTACTTC

v_call: TRBV10-3
clone_size: .
j_call: TRBJ2-7
d_call: TRBD2
cdr3_aa: CAISGSGTSGGGYEQYF
cdr3_nt: TGTGCCATCAGTGGATCCGGGACTAGCGGGGGAGGGTACGAGCAGTACTTC

v_call: TRBV5-1
clone_size: .
j_call: TRBJ2-1
d_call: TRBD1
cdr3_aa: CASSLTGEHYNEQFF
cdr3_nt: TGCGCCAGCAGCCTGACAGGGGAGCACTACAATGAGCAGTTCTTC

v_call: TRBV23-1
clone_size: .
j_call: TRBJ1-3
d_call: TRBD1
cdr3_aa: CASSRRDRDSGNTIYF
cdr3_nt: TGCGCCAGCAGTCGCCGGGACAGGGATTCTGGAAACACCATATATTTT

v_call: TRBV9
clone_size: .
j_call: TRBJ2-5
d_call: .
cdr3_aa: CASSQRGNKETQYF
cdr3_nt: TGTGCCAGCAGCCAGAGGGGAAATAAAGAGACCCAGTACTTC

v_call: TRBV20-1
clone_size: few
j_call: TRBJ2-7
d_call: .
cdr3_aa: CSARVQQGYEQYF
cdr3_nt: TGCAGTGCTAGAGTTCAACAGGGTTACGAGCAGTACTTC

v_call: TRBV12-3/TRBV12-4
clone_size: .
j_call: TRBJ2-1
d_call: TRBD1
cdr3_aa: CASSFTQGARNEQFF
cdr3_nt: TGTGCCAGCAGTTTCACACAGGGGGCCCGGAATGAGCAGTTCTTC

v_call: TRBV27
clone_size: few
j_call: TRBJ2-7
d_call: TRBD1
cdr3_aa: CASSPRQGQSEQYF
cdr3_nt: TGTGCCAGCAGTCCACGACAGGGTCAGAGCGAGCAGTACTTC

v_call: TRBV20-1
clone_size: few
j_call: TRBJ1-2
d_call: TRBD1
cdr3_aa: CSASVRGFYGYTF
cdr3_nt: TGCAGTGCTAGCGTCAGGGGGTTTTATGGCTACACCTTC

v_call: TRBV7-2
clone_size: .
j_call: TRBJ2-1
d_call: TRBD2
cdr3_aa: CATSSETSGGVQQFF
cdr3_nt: TGTGCCACCAGCTCAGAAACTAGCGGGGGTGTCCAGCAGTTCTTC

v_call: TRBV7-6
clone_size: few
j_call: TRBJ1-6
d_call: .
cdr3_aa: CASSSKASNSSPLHF
cdr3_nt: TGTGCCAGCAGCAGCAAGGCTTCTAATTCTTCACCCCTCCACTTT

v_call: TRBV20-1
clone_size: many
j_call: TRBJ2-7
d_call: .
cdr3_aa: CSARDLDRSYEQYF
cdr3_nt: TGCAGTGCTAGAGACCTCGACAGGTCCTACGAGCAGTACTTC

v_call: TRBV3-1
clone_size: few
j_call: TRBJ2-1
d_call: TRBD2
cdr3_aa: CASSHSRTRSSYNEQFF
cdr3_nt: TGTGCCAGCAGCCACTCCAGGACTAGGAGCTCCTACAATGAGCAGTTCTTC

v_call: TRBV9
clone_size: few
j_call: TRBJ2-2
d_call: TRBD2
cdr3_aa: CASSADPGGYGELFF
cdr3_nt: TGTGCCAGCAGCGCGGACCCGGGAGGGTACGGGGAGCTGTTTTTT

v_call: TRBV7-2
clone_size: many
j_call: TRBJ2-3
d_call: .
cdr3_aa: CASSYPGRSTDTQYF
cdr3_nt: TGTGCCAGCAGCTACCCCGGCCGGTCCACAGATACGCAGTATTTT

v_call: TRBV28
clone_size: .
j_call: TRBJ1-2
d_call: .
cdr3_aa: CASSGIQGEGTF
cdr3_nt: TGTGCCAGCAGTGGAATTCAAGGGGAGGGCACCTTC

v_call: TRBV10-3
clone_size: few
j_call: TRBJ2-5
d_call: .
cdr3_aa: CAIRAQETQYF
cdr3_nt: TGTGCCATCAGGGCCCAAGAGACCCAGTACTTC

v_call: TRBV18
clone_size: many
j_call: TRBJ2-5
d_call: .
cdr3_aa: CASSPRAQETQYF
cdr3_nt: TGTGCCAGCTCACCACGGGCCCAAGAGACCCAGTACTTC

v_call: TRBV7-9
clone_size: .
j_call: TRBJ1-5
d_call: TRBD1
cdr3_aa: CASSAGTANQPQHF
cdr3_nt: TGTGCCAGCAGCGCGGGGACAGCCAATCAGCCCCAGCATTTT

v_call: TRBV5-1
clone_size: many
j_call: TRBJ2-2
d_call: .
cdr3_aa: CASSLELANTGELFF
cdr3_nt: TGCGCCAGCAGCTTGGAACTAGCGAACACCGGGGAGCTGTTTTTT

v_call: TRBV20-1
clone_size: .
j_call: TRBJ2-7
d_call: .
cdr3_aa: CSAREGRDHEQYF
cdr3_nt: TGCAGTGCTAGGGAGGGCAGGGACCACGAGCAGTACTTC

v_call: TRBV9
clone_size: .
j_call: TRBJ2-1
d_call: TRBD2
cdr3_aa: CASSVGLAITYNEQFF
cdr3_nt: TGTGCCAGCAGCGTAGGACTAGCCATCACTTACAATGAGCAGTTCTTC

v_call: TRBV5-1
clone_size: few
j_call: TRBJ2-1
d_call: .
cdr3_aa: CASSSRGGGGNEQFF
cdr3_nt: TGCGCCAGCAGCTCCAGGGGTGGTGGGGGCAATGAGCAGTTCTTC

v_call: TRBV5-6
clone_size: .
j_call: TRBJ2-1
d_call: .
cdr3_aa: CASSSKTAYNEQFF
cdr3_nt: TGTGCCAGCAGCAGTAAGACAGCCTACAATGAGCAGTTCTTC

v_call: TRBV18
clone_size: .
j_call: TRBJ2-1
d_call: .
cdr3_aa: CASSQDFYNEQFF
cdr3_nt: TGTGCCAGCTCACAGGACTTCTACAATGAGCAGTTCTTC

v_call: TRBV5-1
clone_size: few
j_call: TRBJ2-6
d_call: .
cdr3_aa: CASSSENRAGFSGANVLTF
cdr3_nt: TGCGCCAGCAGCTCGGAAAACAGGGCGGGATTCTCTGGGGCCAACGTCCTGACTTTC

v_call: TRBV5-1
clone_size: few
j_call: TRBJ2-3
d_call: .
cdr3_aa: CASRRGNDDFTQYF
cdr3_nt: TGCGCCAGCAGAAGGGGGAACGATGACTTTACGCAGTATTTT

v_call: TRBV12-3/TRBV12-4
clone_size: few
j_call: TRBJ1-1
d_call: .
cdr3_aa: CASSPGGGGTEAFF
cdr3_nt: TGTGCCAGCAGTCCCGGCGGTGGAGGCACTGAAGCTTTCTTT

v_call: TRBV25-1
clone_size: few
j_call: TRBJ2-7
d_call: TRBD1
cdr3_aa: CASSDYSGQGLDEQYF
cdr3_nt: TGTGCCAGCAGTGACTATTCGGGACAGGGTCTAGACGAGCAGTACTTC

v_call: TRBV15
clone_size: few
j_call: TRBJ2-1
d_call: TRBD1
cdr3_aa: CATSAGGRGNEQFF
cdr3_nt: TGTGCCACCAGCGCAGGGGGAAGAGGCAATGAGCAGTTCTTC

v_call: TRBV12-3/TRBV12-4
clone_size: .
j_call: TRBJ2-7
d_call: .
cdr3_aa: CASSSRRVIKDEQYF
cdr3_nt: TGTGCCAGCAGTTCCCGCAGGGTAATCAAGGACGAGCAGTACTTC